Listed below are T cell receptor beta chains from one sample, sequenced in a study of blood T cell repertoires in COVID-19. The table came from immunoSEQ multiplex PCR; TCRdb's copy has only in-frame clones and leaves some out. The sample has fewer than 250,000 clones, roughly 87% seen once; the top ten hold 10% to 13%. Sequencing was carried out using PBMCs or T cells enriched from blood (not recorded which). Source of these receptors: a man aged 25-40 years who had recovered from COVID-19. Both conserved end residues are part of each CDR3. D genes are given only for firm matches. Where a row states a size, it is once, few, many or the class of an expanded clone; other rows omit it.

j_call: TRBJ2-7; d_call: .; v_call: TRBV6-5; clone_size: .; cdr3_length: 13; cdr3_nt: TGTGCCAGCAGTTACTCACTCCTTGTGGAGCAGTACTTC; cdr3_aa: CASSYSLLVEQYF
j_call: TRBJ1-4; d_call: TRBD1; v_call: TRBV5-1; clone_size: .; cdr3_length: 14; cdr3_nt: TGCGCCAGCAATTTCGACGGACAGGGGGTAAAACTGTTTTTT; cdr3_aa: CASNFDGQGVKLFF
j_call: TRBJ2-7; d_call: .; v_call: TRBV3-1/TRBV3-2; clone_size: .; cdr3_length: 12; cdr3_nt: TGTGCCAGCAGCCAAACGGGGTACGAGCAGTACTTC; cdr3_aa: CASSQTGYEQYF
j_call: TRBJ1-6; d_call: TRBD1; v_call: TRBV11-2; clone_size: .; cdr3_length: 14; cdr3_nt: TGTGCCAGCAGATCGGACAGGGGGCGTTCACCCCTCCACTTT; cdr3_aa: CASRSDRGRSPLHF
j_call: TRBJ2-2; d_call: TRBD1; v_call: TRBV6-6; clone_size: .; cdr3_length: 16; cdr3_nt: TGTGCCAGCAGCCGGGGACAGGGGGCCGACACCGGGGAGCTGTTTTTT; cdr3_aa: CASSRGQGADTGELFF
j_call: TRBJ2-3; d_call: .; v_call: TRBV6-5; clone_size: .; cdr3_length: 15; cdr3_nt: TGTGCCAGCAGTAGGGGGTATGGGGTCACAGATACGCAGTATTTT; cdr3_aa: CASSRGYGVTDTQYF
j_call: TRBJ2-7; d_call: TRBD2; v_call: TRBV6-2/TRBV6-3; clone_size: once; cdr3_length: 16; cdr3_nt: TGTGCCAGCAGTGATGGACTAGCGGGAGTATTCCACGAGCAGTACTTC; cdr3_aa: CASSDGLAGVFHEQYF
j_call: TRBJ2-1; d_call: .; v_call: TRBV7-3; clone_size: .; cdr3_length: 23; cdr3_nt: TGTGCCAGCAGCTTAATACCTCTTCCCGGGGTAAGTCAGGACGGGGGTTCCTACAATGAGCAGTTCTTC; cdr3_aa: CASSLIPLPGVSQDGGSYNEQFF
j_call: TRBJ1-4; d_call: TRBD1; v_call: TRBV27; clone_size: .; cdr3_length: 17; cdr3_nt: TGTGCCAGCAGCCAACGGACAGGGAGTAGGGTTAGTGAAAAACTGTTTTTT; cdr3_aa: CASSQRTGSRVSEKLFF
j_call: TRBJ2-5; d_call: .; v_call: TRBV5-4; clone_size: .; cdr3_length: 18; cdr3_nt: TGTGCCAGCAGCCCGAGAGGGAGGACAAGCCTGTTCCAAGAGACCCAGTACTTC; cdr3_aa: CASSPRGRTSLFQETQYF
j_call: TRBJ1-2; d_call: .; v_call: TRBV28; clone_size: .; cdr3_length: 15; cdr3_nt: TGTGCCAGCAGTTCACCAGGGAGGGGGAACTATGGCTACACCTTC; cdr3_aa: CASSSPGRGNYGYTF
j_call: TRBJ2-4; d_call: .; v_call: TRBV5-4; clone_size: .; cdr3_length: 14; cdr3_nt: TGTGCCAGCAGCTTGGGGGGGCGAGGTGACATTCAGTACTTC; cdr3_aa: CASSLGGRGDIQYF
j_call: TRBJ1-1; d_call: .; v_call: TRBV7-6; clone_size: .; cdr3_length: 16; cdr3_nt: TGTGCCAGCAGCCCTGGGGCCTCTTCGGTAGGCACTGAAGCTTTCTTT; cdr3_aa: CASSPGASSVGTEAFF
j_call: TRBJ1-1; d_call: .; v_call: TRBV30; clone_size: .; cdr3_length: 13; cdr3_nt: TGTGCCTGGAGTGTTCGTATTCGCACTGAAGCTTTCTTT; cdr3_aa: CAWSVRIRTEAFF
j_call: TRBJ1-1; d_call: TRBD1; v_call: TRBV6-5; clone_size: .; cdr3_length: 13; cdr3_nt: TGTGCCACCGGGACAGAGCTGAACACTGAAGCTTTCTTT; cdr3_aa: CATGTELNTEAFF
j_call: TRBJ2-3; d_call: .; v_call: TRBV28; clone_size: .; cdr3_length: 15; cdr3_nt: TGTGCCAGCAGGCCGACAGGGTCGGGGGCAGATACGCAGTATTTT; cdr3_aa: CASRPTGSGADTQYF
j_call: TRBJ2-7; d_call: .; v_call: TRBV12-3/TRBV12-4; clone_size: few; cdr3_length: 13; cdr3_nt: TGTGCCAGCGGCGACGGGGGAACCTACGAGCAGTACTTC; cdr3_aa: CASGDGGTYEQYF
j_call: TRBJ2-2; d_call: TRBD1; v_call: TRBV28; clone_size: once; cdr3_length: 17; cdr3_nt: TGTGCCAGCAGTTTGCCTCAGGGGGCGATCGAAACCGGGGAGCTGTTTTTT; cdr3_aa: CASSLPQGAIETGELFF